A single sample is the source of the 8 T cell receptor beta chains below, sequenced in a study of blood T cell repertoires in COVID-19. TCRdb's table, derived via immunoSEQ multiplex PCR, lists solely in-frame clones and lacks some. The table includes around 300,000 clones, roughly 89% detected once. The sample consisted of PBMCs or T cells enriched from blood (not recorded which). All receptors come from a woman in her thirties or forties who had recovered from COVID-19.

The gene calls are TRBV29-1 and TRBJ1-1; D is unclear. The CDR3 consists of 14 residues. The germline CDR1 and CDR2 sequences are SQVTM and ANQGSEA. V lost 1 base, J lost 4 bases, and 13 bases lay in between. The CDR3 is CSVEVPGSSTEAFF. The CDR3 DNA reads as TGCAGCGTTGAAGTTCCCGGGTCAAGCACTGAAGCTTTCTTT.

The chain links TRBV9 to TRBJ2-1; 7 bases fit TRBD2. Germline CDR1 is SGDLS and CDR2 is YYNGEE. CDR3 length equals 15 residues. V gave up 2 bases and J gave up 7 bases; unmatched junction bases: 9. For the CDR3, the DNA is TGTGCCAGCAGCGTCTCCGGGACTATTGGAAATGAGCAGTTCTTC. It yields the protein CASSVSGTIGNEQFF.

This clone was counted a single time. The chain employs TRBV5-1 and TRBJ1-4; no definite D call. This CDR3 region has 14 residues. The ends were cut back, 4 bases at V and 2 bases at J, with 9 bases in the middle. Looked up from germline, CDR1 is SGHRS and CDR2 is YFSETQ. Written as DNA, the CDR3 is TGCGCCAGCAGCGTGTTCGGTACTAATGAAAAACTGTTTTTT. Its translation is CASSVFGTNEKLFF.

The chain employs TRBV9 and TRBJ2-3; tentatively, D is TRBD1 (5 bases). Germline lookup yields CDR1 SGDLS and CDR2 YYNGEE. V dropped 0 bases and J dropped 5 bases, with 10 bases sitting between them. The length of the CDR3 is 14 residues. The CDR3 DNA follows: TGTGCCAGCAGCGTAGCTCAGCAGGGAGATACGCAGTATTTT. Its translation is CASSVAQQGDTQYF.

The CDR3: CASSDPGRETQYF. CDR3 sequence (DNA): TGTGCCAGCAGCGACCCGGGTCGGGAGACCCAGTACTTC. This chain links TRBV27 with TRBJ2-5; no definite D call. Germline V CDR1 and CDR2: MNHEY, SMNVEV (reference sequence). CDR3 size: 13 residues. V was cut by 6 bases and J by 5 bases, with 13 bases left in between.

For the CDR3, the DNA is TGCGCCAGCAGCTCAAGGGGGCAACTAGACACTGAAGCTTTCTTT. Amino acid sequence: CASSSRGQLDTEAFF. This chain uses TRBV5-1 with TRBJ1-1; 7 nucleotides agree with TRBD1. The CDR3 sequence is 15 residues long. J lost 3 bases, V lost 3 bases, and 8 bases had no gene match. Germline lookup yields CDR1 SGHRS and CDR2 YFSETQ.

The chain is built from TRBV9 and TRBJ1-2; 8 bases agree with TRBD1. In germline, CDR1 is SGDLS, CDR2 YYNGEE. Trimming cost V 3 bases and J 4 bases; bases outside gene matches: 8. The CDR3 sequence is 15 residues long. The CDR3 is CASSAMTGAAYGYTF. In DNA form, the CDR3 reads TGTGCCAGCAGCGCCATGACAGGGGCGGCCTATGGCTACACCTTC.

V is TRBV6-5 and J is TRBJ2-1; D not certain. V was cut by 6 bases and J by 12 bases, with 18 bases left in between. The CDR3 has 13 residues. The germline V gene has CDR1 MNHEY and CDR2 SVGAGI. The CDR3 loop is CASRSRRQAGQFF. CDR3 nucleotide sequence: TGTGCCAGCAGGTCCCGTCGTCAGGCTGGGCAGTTCTTC.